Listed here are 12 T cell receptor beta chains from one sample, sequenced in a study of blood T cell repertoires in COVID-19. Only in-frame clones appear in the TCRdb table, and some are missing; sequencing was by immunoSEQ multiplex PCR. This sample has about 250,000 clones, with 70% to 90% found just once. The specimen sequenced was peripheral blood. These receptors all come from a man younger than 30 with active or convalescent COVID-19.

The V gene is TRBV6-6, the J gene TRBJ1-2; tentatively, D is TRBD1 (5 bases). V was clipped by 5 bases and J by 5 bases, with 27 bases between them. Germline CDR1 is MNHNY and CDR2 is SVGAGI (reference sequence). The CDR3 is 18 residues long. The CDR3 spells CASSPKVPTVINTYGYTF. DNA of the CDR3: TGTGCCAGCAGTCCAAAAGTACCGACAGTCATAAATACTTATGGCTACACCTTC.

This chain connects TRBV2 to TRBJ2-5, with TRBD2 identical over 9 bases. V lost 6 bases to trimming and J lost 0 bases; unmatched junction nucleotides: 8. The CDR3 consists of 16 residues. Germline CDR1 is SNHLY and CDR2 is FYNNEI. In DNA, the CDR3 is TGTGCCAGCAGCGCGGCGCGGGGGGGGTACCAAGAGACCCAGTACTTC. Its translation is CASSAARGGYQETQYF.

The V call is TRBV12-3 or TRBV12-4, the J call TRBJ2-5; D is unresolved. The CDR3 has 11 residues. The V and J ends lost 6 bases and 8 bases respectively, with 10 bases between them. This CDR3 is CASSRESTQYF. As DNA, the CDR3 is TGTGCCAGCAGCCGCGAGAGTACCCAGTACTTC.

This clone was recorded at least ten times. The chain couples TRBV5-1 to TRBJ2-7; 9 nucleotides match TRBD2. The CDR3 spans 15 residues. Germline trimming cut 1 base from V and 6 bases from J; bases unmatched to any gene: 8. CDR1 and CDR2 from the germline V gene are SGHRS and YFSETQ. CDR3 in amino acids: CASSLSLAGAGEQYF. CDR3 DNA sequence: TGCGCCAGCAGCTTGAGCTTAGCGGGGGCGGGCGAGCAGTACTTC.

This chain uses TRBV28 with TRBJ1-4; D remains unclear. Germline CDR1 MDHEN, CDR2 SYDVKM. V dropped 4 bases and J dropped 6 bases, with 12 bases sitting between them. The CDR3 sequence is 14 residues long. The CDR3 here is CASSSYTKDEKLFF. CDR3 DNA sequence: TGTGCCAGCAGTTCCTATACTAAGGATGAAAAACTGTTTTTT.

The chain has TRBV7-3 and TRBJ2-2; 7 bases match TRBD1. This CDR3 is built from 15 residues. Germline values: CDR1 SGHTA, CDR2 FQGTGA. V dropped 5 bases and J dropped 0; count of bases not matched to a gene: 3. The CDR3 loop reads CASSPGQTNTGELFF. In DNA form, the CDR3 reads TGTGCCAGCAGCCCGGGACAGACGAACACCGGGGAGCTGTTTTTT.

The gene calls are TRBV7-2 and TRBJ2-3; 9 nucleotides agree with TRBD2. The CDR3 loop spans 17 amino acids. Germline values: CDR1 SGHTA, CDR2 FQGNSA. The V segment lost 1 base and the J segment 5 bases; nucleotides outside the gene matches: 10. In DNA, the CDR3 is TGTGCCAGCAGCTTAGGGTGGGCTAGCGGGACCCAAGATACGCAGTATTTT. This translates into CASSLGWASGTQDTQYF.

The CDR3: CAAQTSGGNPNEQFF. The CDR3 bases are TGTGCCGCCCAGACTAGCGGGGGCAACCCCAATGAGCAGTTCTTC. The J gene is TRBJ2-1, the V gene TRBV10-3; TRBD2 matches 12 bases. Trimming took 11 bases from V and 6 from J; bases not matched to a gene: 11. CDR3 length equals 15 residues. CDR1 and CDR2 (germline): ENHRY, SYGVKD.

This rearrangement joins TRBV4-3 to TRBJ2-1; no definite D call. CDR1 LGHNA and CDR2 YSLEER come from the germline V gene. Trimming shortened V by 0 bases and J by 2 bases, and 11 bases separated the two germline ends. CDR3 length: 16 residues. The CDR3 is CASSQDRSAPYNEQFF. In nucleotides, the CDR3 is TGCGCCAGCAGCCAAGATCGGAGCGCGCCCTACAATGAGCAGTTCTTC.

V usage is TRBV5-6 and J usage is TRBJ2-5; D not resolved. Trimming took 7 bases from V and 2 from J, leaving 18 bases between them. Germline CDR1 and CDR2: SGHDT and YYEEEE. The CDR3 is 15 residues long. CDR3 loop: CASFYRVRVQETQYF. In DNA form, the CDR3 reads TGTGCCAGCTTTTACCGGGTCCGGGTACAAGAGACCCAGTACTTC.

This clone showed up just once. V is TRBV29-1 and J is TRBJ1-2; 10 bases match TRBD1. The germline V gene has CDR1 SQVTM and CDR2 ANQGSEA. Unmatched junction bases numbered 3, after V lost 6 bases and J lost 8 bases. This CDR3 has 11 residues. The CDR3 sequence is CSVDRGRGYTF. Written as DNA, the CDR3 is TGCAGCGTAGACAGGGGGCGAGGCTACACCTTC.

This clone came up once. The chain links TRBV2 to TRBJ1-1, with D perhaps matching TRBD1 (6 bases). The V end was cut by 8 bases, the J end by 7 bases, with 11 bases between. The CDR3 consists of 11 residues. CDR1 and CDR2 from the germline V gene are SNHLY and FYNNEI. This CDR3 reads CASYREFEAFF. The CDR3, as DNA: TGTGCCAGCTACAGGGAATTTGAAGCTTTCTTT.